There are a few counts of the clone carrying this T cell receptor (beta chain). The V gene lost 3 bases and the J gene lost 2 bases, with 11 bases spanning the gap. The length of the CDR3 is 14 residues. Germline V gene data show CDR1 as SGDLS and CDR2 as YYNGEE. These data come from a study of T cells after yellow fever vaccination. TCRdb independently ran MiXCR on the 5' RACE reads; one entry per CDR3 protein. The sample contains 400,000 or so distinct CDR3 sequences, roughly 10% of which appear only once. The TCR originated in a man aged 18 to 35 who received the YFV17D yellow fever vaccine. The specimen comprised PBMCs, sampled on the day of the first yellow fever vaccination. This chain links TRBV9 with TRBJ1-1; D gene ambiguous. The CDR3 nucleotides read TGTGCCAGCAGCGCGGCCGGACTAAACACTGAAGCTTTCTTT. Translating it yields CASSAAGLNTEAFF.